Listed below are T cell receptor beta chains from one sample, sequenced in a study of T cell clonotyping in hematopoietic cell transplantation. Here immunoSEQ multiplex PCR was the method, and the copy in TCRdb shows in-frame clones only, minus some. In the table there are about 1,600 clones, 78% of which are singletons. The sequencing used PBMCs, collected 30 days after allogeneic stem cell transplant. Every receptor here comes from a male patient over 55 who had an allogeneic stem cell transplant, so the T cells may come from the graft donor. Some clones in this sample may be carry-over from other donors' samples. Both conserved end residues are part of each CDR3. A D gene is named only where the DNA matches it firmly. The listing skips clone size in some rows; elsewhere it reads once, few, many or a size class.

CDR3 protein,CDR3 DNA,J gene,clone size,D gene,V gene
CSVDVRGRQETQYF,TGCAGCGTTGACGTCAGGGGGCGGCAAGAGACCCAGTACTTC,TRBJ2-5,few,TRBD1,TRBV29-1
CASSKNRGDGYGYTF,TGTGCCAGCAGTAAAAACAGGGGGGACGGCTATGGCTACACCTTC,TRBJ1-2,once,TRBD1,TRBV6-5
CASSIDDFRTVTGELFF,TGTGCCAGTAGTATAGATGACTTTCGGACGGTCACCGGGGAGCTGTTTTTT,TRBJ2-2,large,.,TRBV19
CASSLWGQGAYNEQFF,TGTGCCAGCAGTTTATGGGGTCAGGGCGCCTACAATGAGCAGTTCTTC,TRBJ2-1,few,.,TRBV27
CASSRDRGYQPQHF,TGTGCCAGCAGCCGAGACAGGGGGTATCAGCCCCAGCATTTT,TRBJ1-5,once,TRBD1,TRBV7-2
CAWKAASYEQYF,TGTGCCTGGAAGGCGGCCTCCTACGAGCAGTACTTC,TRBJ2-7,once,.,TRBV30
CAWNSDPGRTQYF,TGTGCCTGGAATTCGGACCCTGGTCGGACCCAGTACTTC,TRBJ2-5,once,.,TRBV30
CASSKAVGRGALRQETQYF,.,TRBJ2-5,once,.,TRBV21-1
CASSLASSGFQETQYF,TGTGCCAGCAGCTTAGCGAGTTCTGGATTCCAAGAGACCCAGTACTTC,TRBJ2-5,.,.,TRBV7-7
CASSLFSSSYNEQFF,TGTGCCAGCAGTTTATTCAGCAGCTCCTACAATGAGCAGTTCTTC,TRBJ2-1,.,.,TRBV27
CAWSLGQRQDEQYF,TGTGCCTGGAGTCTGGGGCAGCGCCAGGACGAGCAGTACTTC,TRBJ2-7,once,.,TRBV30
CASSVADVNTEAFF,TGTGCCAGCAGCGTGGCGGATGTGAACACTGAAGCTTTCTTT,TRBJ1-1,.,.,TRBV9
CASSDGQAYGYTF,TGCGCCAGCAGTGACGGCCAAGCTTATGGCTACACCTTC,TRBJ1-2,.,.,TRBV10-2
CASGVVVYEQYF,TGTGCCAGCGGCGTTGTGGTGTACGAGCAGTACTTC,TRBJ2-7,.,.,TRBV27
CASSFGQGGGQPQHF,TGTGCCAGCAGTTTTGGACAGGGGGGAGGTCAGCCCCAGCATTTT,TRBJ1-5,.,TRBD1,TRBV6-5
CASNKHRDTGELFF,TGTGCCAGTAACAAACACAGGGACACCGGGGAGCTGTTTTTT,TRBJ2-2,.,.,TRBV19
CASTEGETQYF,TGTGCCAGCACCGAGGGGGAGACCCAGTACTTC,TRBJ2-5,.,.,TRBV7-9
CSVEKDGAISYNEQFF,TGCAGCGTTGAAAAGGACGGGGCCATCTCCTACAATGAGCAGTTCTTC,TRBJ2-1,once,.,TRBV29-1
CAISEVGTLSYEQYF,TGTGCCATCAGTGAAGTGGGGACGCTCTCCTACGAGCAGTACTTC,TRBJ2-7,.,.,TRBV10-3
CASSQGRGNYEQYF,TGCGCCAGCAGCCAGGGCAGGGGAAACTACGAGCAGTACTTC,TRBJ2-7,few,.,TRBV4-3
CASQPVGIYGYTF,TGTGCCAGTCAGCCTGTAGGCATCTATGGCTACACCTTC,TRBJ1-2,.,.,TRBV19
CATSRLGARDGYTF,TGTGCCACCAGCAGATTAGGGGCGCGGGATGGCTACACCTTC,TRBJ1-2,few,.,TRBV15
CASSLESRVKFF,TGTGCCAGCAGCTTGGAGTCCAGGGTAAAGTTCTTC,TRBJ2-1,.,.,TRBV5-5
CASSLDLSGETQYF,TGTGCCAGCAGCTTGGACCTTTCAGGGGAGACCCAGTACTTC,TRBJ2-5,.,.,TRBV5-4
CASSPGLAGRQETQYF,TGCGCCAGCAGCCCGGGACTAGCGGGGAGACAAGAGACCCAGTACTTC,TRBJ2-5,once,TRBD2,TRBV5-1
CASSYEVYTEAFF,TGCGCCAGCAGCTATGAGGTGTACACTGAAGCTTTCTTT,TRBJ1-1,.,.,TRBV5-1
CASSLGGSRVEKLFF,TGCGCCAGCAGCTTGGGGGGATCCAGGGTTGAAAAACTGTTTTTT,TRBJ1-4,.,.,TRBV5-1
CASTKSTADTEAFF,TGTGCCAGCACGAAATCGACCGCTGACACTGAAGCTTTCTTT,TRBJ1-1,.,.,TRBV6-6
CASSQDSLAASTDTQYF,TGCGCCAGCAGCCAAGATAGTTTAGCTGCTAGCACAGATACGCAGTATTTT,TRBJ2-3,.,.,TRBV4-1
CASFRDRGSYEQYF,TGTGCCAGCTTCCGGGACAGGGGATCCTACGAGCAGTACTTC,TRBJ2-7,once,TRBD1,TRBV18
CASSWGVRRNTEAFF,TGTGCCAGCAGCTGGGGGGTCAGACGGAACACTGAAGCTTTCTTT,TRBJ1-1,.,.,TRBV5-6
CASSPWTETGAKPSYGYTF,TGTGCCAGCAGCCCCTGGACCGAGACAGGGGCCAAACCATCCTATGGCTACACCTTC,TRBJ1-2,.,TRBD1,TRBV7-9
CASSQGRYSNQPQHF,TGTGCCAGCAGCCAGGGAAGATATAGCAATCAGCCCCAGCATTTT,TRBJ1-5,.,.,TRBV7-9
CSVEVARANYGYTF,TGCAGCGTTGAAGTTGCCAGGGCAAACTATGGCTACACCTTC,TRBJ1-2,.,.,TRBV29-1
CASSVGPGTEAFF,TGTGCCAGCAGCGTAGGGCCGGGAACAGAAGCTTTCTTT,TRBJ1-1,.,.,TRBV9
CASSSGQGNYGYTF,TGCGCCAGCAGCTCGGGACAGGGTAACTATGGCTACACCTTC,TRBJ1-2,.,TRBD1,TRBV4-3